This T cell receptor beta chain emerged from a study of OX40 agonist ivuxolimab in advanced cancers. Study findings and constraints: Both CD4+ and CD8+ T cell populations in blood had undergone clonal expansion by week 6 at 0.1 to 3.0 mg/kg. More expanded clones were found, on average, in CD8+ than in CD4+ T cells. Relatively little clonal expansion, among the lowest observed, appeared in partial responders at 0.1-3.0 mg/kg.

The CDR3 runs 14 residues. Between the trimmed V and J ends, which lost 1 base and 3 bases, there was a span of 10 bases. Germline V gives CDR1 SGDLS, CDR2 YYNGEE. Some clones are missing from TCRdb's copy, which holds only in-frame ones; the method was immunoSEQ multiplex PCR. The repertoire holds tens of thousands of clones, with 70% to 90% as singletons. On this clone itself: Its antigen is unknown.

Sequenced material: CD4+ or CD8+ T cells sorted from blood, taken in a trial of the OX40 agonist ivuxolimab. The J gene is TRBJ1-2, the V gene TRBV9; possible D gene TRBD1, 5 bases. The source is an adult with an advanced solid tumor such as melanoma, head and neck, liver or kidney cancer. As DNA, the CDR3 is TGTGCCAGCAGCGTACAACAGGTAGACTATGGCTACACCTTC. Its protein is CASSVQQVDYGYTF.